This is a list of T cell receptor beta chains from one sample in a study of T-cell reconstitution after alpha-beta-depleted transplantation in children. Each CDR3 protein is one row after TCRdb ran MiXCR on the PCR reads. The sample contains approximately 91,000 distinct CDR3 sequences, 8% to 9% of which appear only once. Sequenced here: PBMCs from the stem cell graft donor, sampled from the stem cell graft. These receptors all come from a human donor who donated a stem cell graft to a child with congenital amegakaryocytic thrombocytopenia. The CDR3 runs from the conserved cysteine through the conserved F or W. The order of the fields is CDR3 length, D gene, clone size, J gene, V gene, CDR3 protein, CDR3 DNA. The D gene is left open where the match is weak. Clone size is not always given. Where it is, it says once, few, many or a class for expanded clones.

cdr3_length: 13
d_call: .
clone_size: .
j_call: TRBJ1-1
v_call: TRBV2
cdr3_aa: CASLRDGNTEAFF
cdr3_nt: TGTGCCAGCCTAAGGGACGGAAACACTGAAGCTTTCTTT

cdr3_length: 17
d_call: .
clone_size: many
j_call: TRBJ2-6
v_call: TRBV29-1
cdr3_aa: CSVEESVISSGANVLTF
cdr3_nt: TGCAGCGTTGAGGAGTCAGTGATTAGCTCTGGGGCCAACGTCCTGACTTTC

cdr3_length: 14
d_call: TRBD1
clone_size: many
j_call: TRBJ2-4
v_call: TRBV28
cdr3_aa: CASSRQGAKNIQYF
cdr3_nt: TGTGCCAGCAGTCGACAGGGAGCCAAAAACATTCAGTACTTC

cdr3_length: 17
d_call: TRBD2
clone_size: many
j_call: TRBJ2-3
v_call: TRBV7-9
cdr3_aa: CASSPKRRISGGDTQYF
cdr3_nt: TGTGCCAGCAGCCCCAAGAGGCGGATTAGCGGGGGAGATACGCAGTATTTT

cdr3_length: 15
d_call: .
clone_size: many
j_call: TRBJ2-7
v_call: TRBV20-1
cdr3_aa: CSARGEGGYYYEQYF
cdr3_nt: TGCAGTGCTAGAGGAGAGGGAGGCTACTACTACGAGCAGTACTTC

cdr3_length: 13
d_call: .
clone_size: many
j_call: TRBJ1-6
v_call: TRBV7-8
cdr3_aa: CASSLGRGSPLHF
cdr3_nt: TGTGCCAGCAGCTTGGGGAGGGGATCACCCCTCCACTTT

cdr3_length: 12
d_call: .
clone_size: many
j_call: TRBJ2-7
v_call: TRBV29-1
cdr3_aa: CSVGVLSYEQYF
cdr3_nt: TGCAGCGTTGGGGTACTTTCCTACGAGCAGTACTTC

cdr3_length: 15
d_call: .
clone_size: many
j_call: TRBJ1-5
v_call: TRBV5-6
cdr3_aa: CASSLAGGSGQPQHF
cdr3_nt: TGTGCCAGCAGCTTGGCCGGGGGGTCAGGGCAGCCCCAGCATTTT

cdr3_length: 16
d_call: .
clone_size: many
j_call: TRBJ2-3
v_call: TRBV27
cdr3_aa: CASIPRGGGFTDTQYF
cdr3_nt: TGTGCCAGCATCCCCCGGGGAGGGGGCTTCACAGATACGCAGTATTTT

cdr3_length: 17
d_call: .
clone_size: many
j_call: TRBJ2-7
v_call: TRBV5-1
cdr3_aa: CASSMGTGRRSSYEQYF
cdr3_nt: TGCGCCAGCAGCATGGGAACCGGACGGAGGAGCTCCTACGAGCAGTACTTC

cdr3_length: 16
d_call: TRBD2
clone_size: many
j_call: TRBJ2-7
v_call: TRBV30
cdr3_aa: CAWSSIAGGSSYEQYF
cdr3_nt: TGTGCCTGGAGTTCGATAGCGGGGGGGAGCTCCTACGAGCAGTACTTC

cdr3_length: 13
d_call: .
clone_size: many
j_call: TRBJ1-6
v_call: TRBV27
cdr3_aa: CASMRGSNSPLHF
cdr3_nt: TGTGCCAGCATGAGGGGTTCTAATTCACCCCTCCACTTT

cdr3_length: 15
d_call: .
clone_size: many
j_call: TRBJ2-5
v_call: TRBV7-6
cdr3_aa: CASSYRTAPRETQYF
cdr3_nt: TGTGCCAGCAGCTATAGGACAGCGCCGAGAGAGACCCAGTACTTC

cdr3_length: 14
d_call: .
clone_size: many
j_call: TRBJ2-2
v_call: TRBV20-1
cdr3_aa: CSASRGDGTGELFF
cdr3_nt: TGCAGTGCTAGTAGGGGAGACGGAACCGGGGAGCTGTTTTTT

cdr3_length: 17
d_call: TRBD2
clone_size: many
j_call: TRBJ2-3
v_call: TRBV11-2
cdr3_aa: CASSLDPLAGVRNTQYF
cdr3_nt: TGTGCCAGCAGCTTAGACCCACTAGCGGGAGTAAGGAATACGCAGTATTTT

cdr3_length: 18
d_call: .
clone_size: many
j_call: TRBJ2-4
v_call: TRBV5-1
cdr3_aa: CASSLATDSLLAKNIQYF
cdr3_nt: TGCGCCAGCAGCTTGGCCACGGACAGCCTACTAGCCAAAAACATTCAGTACTTC

cdr3_length: 14
d_call: TRBD2
clone_size: many
j_call: TRBJ2-1
v_call: TRBV6-5
cdr3_aa: CASKPSGGQDEQFF
cdr3_nt: TGTGCCAGCAAACCTAGCGGGGGTCAGGATGAGCAGTTCTTC

cdr3_length: 15
d_call: TRBD1
clone_size: many
j_call: TRBJ2-7
v_call: TRBV5-1
cdr3_aa: CASSLETGGFYEQYF
cdr3_nt: TGCGCCAGCAGCTTGGAGACAGGGGGCTTCTACGAGCAGTACTTC

cdr3_length: 16
d_call: .
clone_size: many
j_call: TRBJ2-1
v_call: TRBV7-2
cdr3_aa: CASSHESGSLYNEQFF
cdr3_nt: TGTGCCAGCAGCCACGAGTCCGGGAGTCTCTACAATGAGCAGTTCTTC

cdr3_length: 14
d_call: .
clone_size: .
j_call: TRBJ1-2
v_call: TRBV4-1
cdr3_aa: CASSQGSGSYGYTF
cdr3_nt: TGCGCCAGCAGCCAAGGTTCAGGAAGCTATGGCTACACCTTC